These 22 T cell receptor beta chains originate from one sample sequenced in a study of preoperative IRX-2 immunotherapy in early breast cancer. Treatment given: preoperative locoregional IRX-2 cytokine immunotherapy. Some clones are missing from TCRdb's copy, which holds only in-frame ones; the method was immunoSEQ multiplex PCR. This sample has over 55,000 clones; approximately 94% occur once, and the top ten carry about 1.8%. The specimen was obtained from a patient treated with IRX-2 immunotherapy. These receptors all come from a human donor with breast cancer.

The rearrangement links TRBV6-1 to TRBJ2-7, with 7 bases identical to TRBD2. Trimming cost V 7 bases and J 5 bases; bases outside gene matches: 11. Germline assignment: CDR1 MNHNS and CDR2 SASEGT. The CDR3 contains 14 residues. CDR3 in amino acids: CASKARGSADEQYF. In DNA form, the CDR3 reads TGTGCCAGCAAGGCCCGCGGGAGTGCGGACGAGCAGTACTTC.

This sequence joins TRBV5-1 and TRBJ1-1, with D possibly matching TRBD1 (5 bases). Germline values: CDR1 SGHRS, CDR2 YFSETQ. CDR3 size: 16 residues. The V end lost 4 bases, the J end lost 0 bases, and 16 bases lay between the germline ends. The DNA of the CDR3 is TGCGCCAGCAGCCCGCAGCCCCCAGGGCTGAACACTGAAGCTTTCTTT. Protein product: CASSPQPPGLNTEAFF.

The V call is TRBV7-7, the J call TRBJ1-2; no firm D call. Per germline, CDR1 SSHAT and CDR2 FNYEAQ (reference sequence). The CDR3 is 13 residues long. V shed 3 bases and J shed 2 bases, with 7 bases lying between them. The CDR3 is CASSFKRNYGYTF. CDR3 nucleotides: TGTGCCAGCAGCTTCAAACGCAACTATGGCTACACCTTC. Based on the CDR3 plus reference TRBV7-7 and TRBJ1-2, the full variable domain is GAGVSQSPRYKVTKRGQDVTLRCDPISSHATLYWYQQALGQGPEFLTYFNYEAQPDKSGLPSDRFSAERPEGSISTLTIQRTEQRDSAMYRCASSFKRNYGYTFGSGTRLTVV.

The chain recombines TRBV7-3 with TRBJ2-1; the match to TRBD2 covers 12 bases. This CDR3 spans 17 amino acids. CDR1 is SGHTA and CDR2 is FQGTGA in the germline V gene. With V trimmed by 0 bases and J by 4 bases, 4 bases remained unmatched. The CDR3 DNA sequence: TGTGCCAGCAGCTTAACACTAGCGGGGGGCCCATACAATGAGCAGTTCTTC. Its protein product is CASSLTLAGGPYNEQFF.

The V and J genes are TRBV19 and TRBJ1-1; a weak D match, TRBD1 (5 bases). V was pared by 7 bases and J by 6 bases, with 12 bases between. Looked up from germline, CDR1 is LNHDA and CDR2 is SQIVND (reference sequence). This CDR3 comprises 12 residues. In nucleotides, the CDR3 is TGTGCCAGTACAGGGTATTTGGCTGAAGCTTTCTTT. Its protein product is CASTGYLAEAFF.

In its sample, this clone was seen once. This rearrangement joins TRBV11-2 to TRBJ1-2; tentatively, D is TRBD1 (5 bases). Germline-derived CDR1 and CDR2 are SGHAT and FQNNGV. The CDR3 contains 12 residues. V dropped 5 bases and J dropped 6 bases, with 10 bases sitting between them. The CDR3 DNA follows: TGTGCCAGCAGCCGGGACTACGATGGCTACACCTTC. Amino acid sequence: CASSRDYDGYTF.

The chain links TRBV15 to TRBJ2-7, with 8 nucleotides matching TRBD2. The length of the CDR3 is 12 residues. Trimming removed 2 bases from V and 6 bases from J; junction bases left unmatched: 0. Germline-derived CDR1 and CDR2 are LNHNV and YYDKDF (reference sequence). CDR3 amino acids: CATSRREGEQYF. CDR3 nucleotide sequence: TGTGCCACCAGCAGACGGGAGGGCGAGCAGTACTTC.

This clone was recorded once. V is TRBV5-1 and J is TRBJ1-1; maybe TRBD1 (5 bases). CDR1 SGHRS and CDR2 YFSETQ come from the germline V gene. CDR3 length: 15 amino acids. V lost 1 base, J lost 1 base, and 11 bases lay in between. CDR3 bases: TGCGCCAGCAGCTTGTGGGGGGTCGGGAACACTGAAGCTTTCTTT. Translating gives CASSLWGVGNTEAFF. Filled out from reference TRBV5-1 and TRBJ1-1, the complete variable domain reads KAGVTQTPRYLIKTRGQQVTLSCSPISGHRSVSWYQQTPGQGLQFLFEYFSETQRNKGNFPGRFSGRQFSNSRSEMNVSTLELGDSALYLCASSLWGVGNTEAFFGQGTRLTVV.

This chain links TRBV29-1 with TRBJ2-5; 8 positions agree with TRBD1. V shed 8 bases, J shed 1 base, and the junction held 6 bases outside the gene matches. The CDR3 spans 13 residues. Germline V lookup: CDR1 SQVTM, CDR2 ANQGSEA. CDR3 region: CSLSTGGQETQYF. The CDR3 region has the DNA TGCAGCTTGTCTACAGGGGGCCAAGAGACCCAGTACTTC.

This clone has only one observation. The V and J genes are TRBV6-5 and TRBJ1-3; the D is unclear. With 6 bases removed from V and 2 bases from J, the gap between germline ends came to 14 bases. Germline CDR1 and CDR2: MNHEY and SVGAGI. The CDR3 loop spans 15 amino acids. The CDR3, as DNA: TGTGCCAGCAGGGAACCCGGGCGAACTGGAAACACCATATATTTT. Residues: CASREPGRTGNTIYF.

Here the CDR3 reads CASSETSGGDADTQYF. Here the CDR3 DNA reads TGTGCCAGCAGCGAGACTAGCGGGGGGGACGCAGATACGCAGTATTTT. The chain recombines TRBV9 with TRBJ2-3; 14 nucleotides align to TRBD2. The CDR3 runs 16 residues. The ends lost 3 bases at V and 4 bases at J; junction bases unmatched: 4. The germline V gene encodes CDR1 SGDLS and CDR2 YYNGEE.

The chain links TRBV7-3 to TRBJ1-1; the match to TRBD1 covers 8 bases. CDR1 and CDR2 from the germline V gene are SGHTA and FQGTGA. After removal of 3 bases from V and 3 bases from J, the junction contained 3 bases not matched to a gene. This CDR3 comprises 14 residues. The CDR3 DNA follows: TGTGCCAGCAGCTTTACAGGGGGGGACACTGAAGCTTTCTTT. Translating gives CASSFTGGDTEAFF.

This rearrangement joins TRBV7-8 to TRBJ2-1; the match to TRBD2 covers 7 bases. J gave up 4 bases and V 4 bases, and 16 bases lay outside the gene matches. The CDR3 has 18 residues. CDR1 SGHVS and CDR2 FQNEAQ come from the germline V gene. The CDR3 here is CASSSIFGGRNSYNEQFF. CDR3 nucleotide sequence: TGTGCCAGCAGCTCTATTTTTGGCGGGAGAAATTCTTACAATGAGCAGTTCTTC.

This chain links TRBV7-9 with TRBJ1-2, with 9 nucleotides matching TRBD1. Trimming at V came to 7 bases and at J to 4 bases, leaving 10 bases not matched to a gene. The V gene's germline CDR1 is SEHNR and CDR2 FQNEAQ (reference sequence). The CDR3 contains 15 residues. In DNA, the CDR3 is TGTGCCAGCACAGAGCAGGGACAGGGTACCTATGGCTACACCTTC. It specifies CASTEQGQGTYGYTF.

The genes are TRBV5-1 and TRBJ2-1; perhaps TRBD2 as D (7 bases). The CDR3 length is 15 residues. V lost 3 bases, J lost 5 bases, and 15 bases lay in between. The germline V gene encodes CDR1 SGHRS and CDR2 YFSETQ. The CDR3 nucleotides read TGCGCCAGCAGCTACGTTCGGGGGGCGAACAATGAGCAGTTCTTC. It yields the protein CASSYVRGANNEQFF. Based on the CDR3 plus reference TRBV5-1 and TRBJ2-1, the full variable domain is KAGVTQTPRYLIKTRGQQVTLSCSPISGHRSVSWYQQTPGQGLQFLFEYFSETQRNKGNFPGRFSGRQFSNSRSEMNVSTLELGDSALYLCASSYVRGANNEQFFGPGTRLTVL.

The rearrangement joins TRBV5-1 to TRBJ2-3, with 7 bases fitting TRBD1. Germline V lookup: CDR1 SGHRS, CDR2 YFSETQ. With V trimmed by 4 bases and J by 2 bases, 16 bases remained unmatched. There are 18 residues in the CDR3. CDR3 bases: TGCGCCAGCAGCCGTTTCGGTGCGGCGACAGGGCACACAGATACGCAGTATTTT. Its protein product is CASSRFGAATGHTDTQYF. Full variable domain (remainder filled in from reference TRBV5-1 and TRBJ2-3): KAGVTQTPRYLIKTRGQQVTLSCSPISGHRSVSWYQQTPGQGLQFLFEYFSETQRNKGNFPGRFSGRQFSNSRSEMNVSTLELGDSALYLCASSRFGAATGHTDTQYFGPGTRLTVL.

The chain carries TRBV28 and TRBJ1-3; D perhaps matches TRBD1 (6 bases). The CDR3 consists of 15 residues. CDR1 is MDHEN and CDR2 is SYDVKM in the germline V gene. Trimming removed 6 bases from V and 0 bases from J, with 12 bases in between. The CDR3 spells CASSRTVLSGNTIYF. The DNA for the CDR3 is TGTGCCAGCAGCCGGACAGTTCTCTCTGGAAACACCATATATTTT.

The CDR3 reads CASSIGLTPPVAANVLTF. As DNA, the CDR3 is TGTGCCAGTAGTATAGGGTTGACCCCCCCTGTTGCGGCCAACGTCCTGACTTTC. V gene TRBV19 combines with J gene TRBJ2-6; no clear D. The CDR3 is 18 residues long. The germline gives CDR1 LNHDA, CDR2 SQIVND (reference sequence). The ends were cut back, 1 base at V and 6 bases at J, with 19 bases in the middle.

The chain has TRBV11-2 and TRBJ2-5; TRBD1 is a possible D gene (6 bases). Germline CDR1 and CDR2: SGHAT and FQNNGV. V lost 6 bases and J 5 bases, leaving 19 bases between the germline ends. There are 15 residues in the CDR3. Here the CDR3 reads CASRVNRVAGETQYF. The CDR3 coding sequence is TGTGCCAGCAGGGTGAACAGGGTGGCTGGGGAGACCCAGTACTTC.

The J gene is TRBJ1-5, the V gene TRBV11-2, with 7 bases matching TRBD1. Trimming cost V 0 bases and J 2 bases; bases outside gene matches: 1. Germline V gene sequence: CDR1 SGHAT, CDR2 FQNNGV. This CDR3 is built from 15 residues. CDR3 residues: CASSLEQGGNQPQHF. CDR3 bases: TGTGCCAGCAGCTTAGAGCAGGGGGGCAATCAGCCCCAGCATTTT.

The chain uses TRBV5-1 and TRBJ2-3, with a possible D match to TRBD2 (5 bases). The germline V gene has CDR1 SGHRS and CDR2 YFSETQ. Between the trimmed V and J ends, which lost 6 bases and 2 bases, there was a span of 10 bases. The CDR3 loop spans 13 amino acids. CDR3 sequence (DNA): TGCGCCAGCAATCGGGGATTCACAGATACGCAGTATTTT. The encoded protein is CASNRGFTDTQYF.

This chain links TRBV6-6 with TRBJ1-4; D is possibly TRBD1 (5 bases). The germline V and J ends were trimmed by 4 bases and 8 bases, with 11 bases remaining between them. This CDR3 contains 13 residues. Germline V gene sequence: CDR1 MNHNY, CDR2 SVGAGI (reference sequence). This CDR3 reads CASSSGEWEKLFF. The CDR3 region has the DNA TGTGCCAGCAGTTCGGGGGAGTGGGAAAAACTGTTTTTT.